This entry is about one TCR beta chain. These data are taken from a study of blood T cell repertoires in COVID-19. Authors' data handling: Quantification of nucleated cells was approximated via reference gene primer amplification. The method was immunoSEQ multiplex PCR; TCRdb's version includes in-frame clones alone and lacks a portion of them. The V and J calls and the clone size are those of that table, but D and trimming were determined from the DNA. The table lists under 50,000 clones, 82% of them singletons, with more than 4% in the top ten. V was clipped by 0 bases and J by 4 bases, with 10 bases between them. Per the germline V gene, CDR1 is LGHNA and CDR2 is YSLEER. CDR3 length: 15 residues.

The sequence came from a woman aged 70-85 years with acute or convalescent COVID-19. The chain employs TRBV4-3 and TRBJ1-5, with D unresolved. Source material: peripheral blood. In DNA, the CDR3 is TGCGCCAGCAGCCAAGAACCCAGGTCTAATCAGCCCCAGCATTTT. This gives the protein CASSQEPRSNQPQHF.